This record looks at one T cell receptor beta chain sequence and its context. The antigen is undetermined. With iRepertoire HTBI primers and Arm-PCR of CDR3 regions, TCR beta libraries were built. TCRdb reprocessed the multiplex PCR reads via MiXCR and lists one record per CDR3 protein. The repertoire holds 580,000 or so distinct CDR3 sequences, with roughly a sixth as singletons. Time point meaning: newly diagnosed GD, antithyroid drugs for less than 3 months. PBMC-derived RNA was used for the TCR library. The data are from a study of regulatory T cells in long-lasting Graves disease. Broader study findings: Persistent disease showed a preference for TRBV28, TRBJ1-2 and TRBJ2-5.

V lost 0 bases, J lost 11 bases, and 7 bases lay in between. The germline CDR1 and CDR2 sequences are LGHDT and YNNKEL (reference sequence). The CDR3 is 11 residues long. These data also featured in a second study, about T cells in Graves' hyperthyroidism and ophthalmopathy. That work adds: Graves' hyperthyroidism is called stable when ophthalmopathy does not progress within 18 months. Clinical symptoms, serum thyroxine and TRAb, thyroid ultrasound and orbital computed tomography were used for the diagnoses.

The clonotype comes from a man younger than 35 with Graves disease. Sequenced material: peripheral blood mononuclear cells (PBMCs), taken at new diagnosis, from a patient treated with antithyroid drugs. The rearrangement uses TRBV3-1 and TRBJ1-1; unclear D gene. CDR3 DNA sequence: TGTGCCAGCAGCCAAGAATACCGGGCTTTCTTT. Protein product: CASSQEYRAFF.